This is a list of T cell receptor beta chains from one sample in a study of shared clonotypes between healthy human individuals. TCRdb's table, derived via immunoSEQ multiplex PCR, lists solely in-frame clones and lacks some. The data hold around 2.3 million clones, with 95% observed a single time. The sample consisted of naive CD4+ T cells sorted from blood. These receptors were obtained from a man in his late teens or twenties in good health. Both conserved end residues are part of each CDR3. A D gene is named only where the DNA matches it firmly.

v_gene	j_gene	d_gene	CDR3aa	CDR3nt
TRBV21-1	TRBJ2-7	NA	CASSKMHEVRLADYEQYF	TGTGCCAGCAGCAAAATGCATGAGGTCCGTCTAGCGGACTACGAGCAGTACTTC
TRBV4-3	TRBJ2-3	NA	CASSQDKLGTDTQYF	TGCGCCAGCAGCCAAGATAAGCTAGGTACAGATACGCAGTATTTT
TRBV7-3	TRBJ2-7	NA	CASSLAVLDEQYF	TGTGCCAGCAGCTTAGCCGTTTTGGACGAGCAGTACTTC
TRBV29-1	TRBJ2-2	TRBD2	CSVVLGGSGELFF	TGCAGCGTTGTTTTGGGAGGGAGCGGGGAGCTGTTTTTT
TRBV2	TRBJ2-6	NA	CASSSLGGSSGANVLTF	TGTGCCAGCAGTTCTCTAGGGGGGAGCTCTGGGGCCAACGTCCTGACTTTC
TRBV9	TRBJ2-7	TRBD2	CASSVGLAGAEQYF	TGTGCCAGCAGCGTAGGACTAGCGGGAGCTGAGCAGTACTTC
TRBV19	TRBJ2-5	NA	CASRGSPRGETQYF	TGTGCCAGTAGAGGGAGCCCCCGGGGGGAGACCCAGTACTTC
TRBV6-5	TRBJ1-6	TRBD1	CASRLGQVNSPLHF	TGTGCCAGCAGGTTGGGACAGGTCAATTCACCCCTCCACTTT
TRBV9	TRBJ1-2	TRBD1	CASRRGGGGYTF	TGTGCCAGCCGACGAGGGGGCGGTGGCTACACCTTC
TRBV2	TRBJ2-3	NA	CASRGFPGTQYF	TGTGCCAGCAGGGGGTTTCCGGGTACGCAGTATTTT
TRBV28	TRBJ1-1	TRBD1	CASGPQGIMNTEAFF	TGTGCCAGCGGCCCACAGGGGATCATGAACACTGAAGCTTTCTTT
TRBV14	TRBJ2-3	NA	CASSQGTHRLGDTQYF	TGTGCCAGCAGCCAAGGGACCCATAGGTTGGGAGATACGCAGTATTTT